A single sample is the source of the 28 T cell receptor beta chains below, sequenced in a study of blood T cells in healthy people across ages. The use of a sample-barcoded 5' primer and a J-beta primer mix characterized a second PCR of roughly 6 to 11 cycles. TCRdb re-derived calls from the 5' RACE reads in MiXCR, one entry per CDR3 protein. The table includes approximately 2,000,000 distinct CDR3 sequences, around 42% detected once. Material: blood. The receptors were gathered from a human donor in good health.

In nucleotides, the CDR3 is TGCAGTGCTAGAGAAGATATTTGGGGTTCTGGGGCCAACGTCCTGACTTTC. This translates into CSAREDIWGSGANVLTF. The chain joins TRBV20-1 to TRBJ2-6; D is undetermined. Looked up from germline, CDR1 is DFQATT and CDR2 is SNEGSKA (reference sequence). V dropped 0 bases and J dropped 1 base, with 13 bases sitting between them. The CDR3 loop spans 17 amino acids.

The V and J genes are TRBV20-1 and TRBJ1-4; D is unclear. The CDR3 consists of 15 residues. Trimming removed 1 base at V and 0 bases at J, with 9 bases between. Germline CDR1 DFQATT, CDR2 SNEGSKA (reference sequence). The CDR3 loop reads CSARARTATNEKLFF. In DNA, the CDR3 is TGCAGTGCTAGAGCCCGTACAGCAACTAATGAAAAACTGTTTTTT.

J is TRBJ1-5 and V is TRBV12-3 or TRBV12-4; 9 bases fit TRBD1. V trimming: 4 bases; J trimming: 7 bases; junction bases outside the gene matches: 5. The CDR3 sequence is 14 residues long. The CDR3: CASSYETGGQPQHF. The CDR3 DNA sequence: TGTGCCAGCAGTTACGAGACAGGGGGGCAGCCCCAGCATTTT.

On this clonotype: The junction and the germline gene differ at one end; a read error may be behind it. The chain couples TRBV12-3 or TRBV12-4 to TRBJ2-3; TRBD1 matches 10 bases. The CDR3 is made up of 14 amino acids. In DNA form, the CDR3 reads TGTGCCAGCAGCTTAGGGACAGGGGCTGATACGCAGTATTTT. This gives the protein CASSLGTGADTQYF.

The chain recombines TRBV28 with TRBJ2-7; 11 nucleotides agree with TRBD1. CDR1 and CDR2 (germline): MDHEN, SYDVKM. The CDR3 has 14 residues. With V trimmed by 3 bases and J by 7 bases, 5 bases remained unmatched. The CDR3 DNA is TGTGCCAGCAGTTTGCTAGGACAGGGGGCTGAGCAGTACTTC. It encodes CASSLLGQGAEQYF.

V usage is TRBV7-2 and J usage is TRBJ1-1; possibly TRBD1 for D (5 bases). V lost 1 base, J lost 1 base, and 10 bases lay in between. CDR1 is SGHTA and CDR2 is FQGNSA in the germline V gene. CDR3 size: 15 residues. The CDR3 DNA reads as TGTGCCAGCAGCTTAGGAGGACAATCGAACACTGAAGCTTTCTTT. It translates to CASSLGGQSNTEAFF.

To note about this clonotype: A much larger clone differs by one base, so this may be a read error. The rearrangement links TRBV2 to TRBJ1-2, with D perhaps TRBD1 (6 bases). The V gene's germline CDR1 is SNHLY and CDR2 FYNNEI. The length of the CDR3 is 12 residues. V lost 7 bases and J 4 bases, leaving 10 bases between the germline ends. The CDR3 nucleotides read TGTGCCAGCACCCGGGACATCTATGGCTACACCTTC. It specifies CASTRDIYGYTF.

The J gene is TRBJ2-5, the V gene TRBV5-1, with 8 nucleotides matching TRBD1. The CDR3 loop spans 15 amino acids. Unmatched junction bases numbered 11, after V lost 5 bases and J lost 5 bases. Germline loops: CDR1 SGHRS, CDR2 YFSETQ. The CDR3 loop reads CASSDPQGAEETQYF. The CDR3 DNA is TGCGCCAGCAGTGACCCCCAGGGGGCGGAGGAGACCCAGTACTTC.

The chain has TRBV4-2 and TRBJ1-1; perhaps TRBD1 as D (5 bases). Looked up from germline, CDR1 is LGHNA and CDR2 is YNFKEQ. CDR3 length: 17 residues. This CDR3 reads CRDSLRLRVQLNTEAFF. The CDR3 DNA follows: TGTCGGGACTCCCTTCGTCTTCGGGTGCAGTTGAACACTGAAGCTTTCTTT.

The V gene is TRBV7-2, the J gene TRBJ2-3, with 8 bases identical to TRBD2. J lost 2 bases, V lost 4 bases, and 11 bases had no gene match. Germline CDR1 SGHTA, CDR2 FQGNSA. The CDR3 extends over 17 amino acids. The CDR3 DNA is TGTGCCAGCAGCTCCAGTTTAAGCGGGGGAAACACAGATACGCAGTATTTT. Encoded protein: CASSSSLSGGNTDTQYF.

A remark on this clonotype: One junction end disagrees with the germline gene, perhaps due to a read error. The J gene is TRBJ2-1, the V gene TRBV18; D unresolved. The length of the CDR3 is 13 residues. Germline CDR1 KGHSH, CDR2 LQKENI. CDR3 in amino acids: CASSPQAPNGQFF. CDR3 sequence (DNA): TGTGCCAGCTCACCCCAGGCTCCAAATGGGCAGTTCTTC.

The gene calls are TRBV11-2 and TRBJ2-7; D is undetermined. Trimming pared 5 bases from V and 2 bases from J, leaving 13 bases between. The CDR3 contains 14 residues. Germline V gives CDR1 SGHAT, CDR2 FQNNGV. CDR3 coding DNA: TGTGCCAGCAGCCCCTCTAAGGGTCCCTACGAGCAGTACTTC. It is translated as CASSPSKGPYEQYF.

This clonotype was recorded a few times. The DNA for the CDR3 is TGTGCCAGCAGCTTAGACATGCCCTCCTACAATGAGCAGTTCTTC. It codes for CASSLDMPSYNEQFF. The V call is TRBV7-8, the J call TRBJ2-1, with D uncertain. The CDR3 extends over 15 amino acids. V dropped 1 base and J dropped 0 bases, with 7 bases sitting between them. Germline assignment: CDR1 SGHVS and CDR2 FQNEAQ.

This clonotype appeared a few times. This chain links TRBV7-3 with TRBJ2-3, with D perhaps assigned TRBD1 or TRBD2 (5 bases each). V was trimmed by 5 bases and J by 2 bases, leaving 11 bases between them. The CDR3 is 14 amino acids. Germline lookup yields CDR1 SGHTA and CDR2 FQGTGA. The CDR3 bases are TGTGCCAGCAGCCAGGGACGGTTCACAGATACGCAGTATTTT. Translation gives CASSQGRFTDTQYF. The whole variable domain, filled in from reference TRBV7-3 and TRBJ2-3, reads GAGVSQTPSNKVTEKGKYVELRCDPISGHTALYWYRQSLGQGPEFLIYFQGTGAADDSGLPNDRFFAVRPEGSVSTLKIQRTERGDSAVYLCASSQGRFTDTQYFGPGTRLTVL.

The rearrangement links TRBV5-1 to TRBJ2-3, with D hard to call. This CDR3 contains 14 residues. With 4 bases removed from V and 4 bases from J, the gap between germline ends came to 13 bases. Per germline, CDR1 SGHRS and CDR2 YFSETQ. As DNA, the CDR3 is TGCGCCAGCAGCCATGGAGTCCCGGCAGATACGCAGTATTTT. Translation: CASSHGVPADTQYF.

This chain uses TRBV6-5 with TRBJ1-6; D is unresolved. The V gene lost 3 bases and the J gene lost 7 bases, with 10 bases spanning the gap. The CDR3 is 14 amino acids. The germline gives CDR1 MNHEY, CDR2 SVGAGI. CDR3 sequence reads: CASSYLTRNSPLHF. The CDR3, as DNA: TGTGCCAGCAGTTATCTGACTCGAAATTCACCCCTCCACTTT.

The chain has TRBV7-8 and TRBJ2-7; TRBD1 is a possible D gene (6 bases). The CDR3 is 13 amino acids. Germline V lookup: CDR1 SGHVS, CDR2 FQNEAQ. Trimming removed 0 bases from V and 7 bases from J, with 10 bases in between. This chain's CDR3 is CASSLADSTEQYF. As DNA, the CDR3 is TGTGCCAGCAGCTTAGCGGACAGCACAGAGCAGTACTTC.

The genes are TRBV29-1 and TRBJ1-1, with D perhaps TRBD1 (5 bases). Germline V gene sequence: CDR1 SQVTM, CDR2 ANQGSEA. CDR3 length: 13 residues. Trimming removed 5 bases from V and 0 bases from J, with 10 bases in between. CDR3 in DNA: TGCAGCGTTCAGGGCTATATGAACACTGAAGCTTTCTTT. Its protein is CSVQGYMNTEAFF.

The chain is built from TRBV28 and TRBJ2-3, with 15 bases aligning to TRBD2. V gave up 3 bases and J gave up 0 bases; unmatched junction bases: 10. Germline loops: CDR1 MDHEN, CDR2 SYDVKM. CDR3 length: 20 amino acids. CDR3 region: CASSFPGTSGGTSSTDTQYF. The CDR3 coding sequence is TGTGCCAGCAGTTTCCCCGGGACTAGCGGGGGGACCTCTAGCACAGATACGCAGTATTTT.

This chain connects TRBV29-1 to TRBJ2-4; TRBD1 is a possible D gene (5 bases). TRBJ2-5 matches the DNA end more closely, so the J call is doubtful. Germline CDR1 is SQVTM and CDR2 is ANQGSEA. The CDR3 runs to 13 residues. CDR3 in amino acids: CSVGTGPPETQYF. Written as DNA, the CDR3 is TGCAGCGTTGGTACAGGCCCGCCGGAGACCCAGTACTTC.

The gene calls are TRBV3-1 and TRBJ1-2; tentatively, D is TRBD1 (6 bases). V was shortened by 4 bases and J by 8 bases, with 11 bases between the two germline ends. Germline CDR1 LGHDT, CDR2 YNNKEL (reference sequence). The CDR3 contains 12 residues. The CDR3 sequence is CASSPTGKGYTF. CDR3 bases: TGTGCCAGCAGCCCTACAGGGAAGGGCTACACCTTC.

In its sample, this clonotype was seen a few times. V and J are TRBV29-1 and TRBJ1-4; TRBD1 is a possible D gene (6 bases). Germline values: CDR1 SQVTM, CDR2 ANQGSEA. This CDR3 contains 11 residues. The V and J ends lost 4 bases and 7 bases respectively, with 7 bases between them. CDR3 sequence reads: CSVGTAEKLFF. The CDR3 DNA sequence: TGCAGCGTTGGGACAGCTGAAAAACTGTTTTTT.

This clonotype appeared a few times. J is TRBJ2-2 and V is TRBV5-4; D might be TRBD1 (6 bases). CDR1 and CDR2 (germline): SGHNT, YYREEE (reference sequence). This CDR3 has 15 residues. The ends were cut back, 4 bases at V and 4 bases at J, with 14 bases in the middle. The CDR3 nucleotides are TGTGCCAGCAGCCCTAGACAGGAGCGCACCGGGGAGCTGTTTTTT. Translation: CASSPRQERTGELFF.

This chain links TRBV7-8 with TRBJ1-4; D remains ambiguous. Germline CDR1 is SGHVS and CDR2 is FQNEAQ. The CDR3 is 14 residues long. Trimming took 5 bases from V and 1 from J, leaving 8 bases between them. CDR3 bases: TGTGCCAGCAGCCGCGCCGAAACTAATGAAAAACTGTTTTTT. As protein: CASSRAETNEKLFF.

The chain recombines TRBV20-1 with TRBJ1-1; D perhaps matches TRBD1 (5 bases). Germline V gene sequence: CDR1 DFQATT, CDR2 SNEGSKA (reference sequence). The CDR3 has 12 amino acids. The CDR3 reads CSLSVGDTEAFF. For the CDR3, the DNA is TGCAGCCTTTCTGTAGGGGACACTGAAGCTTTCTTT.

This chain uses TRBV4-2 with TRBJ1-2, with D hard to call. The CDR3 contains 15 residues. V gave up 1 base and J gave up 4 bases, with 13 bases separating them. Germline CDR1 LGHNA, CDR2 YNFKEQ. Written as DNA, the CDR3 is TGTGCCAGCAGCCAAGCGCGAGAAATCAGCTATGGCTACACCTTC. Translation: CASSQAREISYGYTF.

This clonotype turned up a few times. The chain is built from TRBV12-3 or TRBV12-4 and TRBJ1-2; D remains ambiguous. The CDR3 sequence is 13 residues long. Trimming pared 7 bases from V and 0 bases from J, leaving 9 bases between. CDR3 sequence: CASTSSANYGYTF. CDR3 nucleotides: TGTGCCAGCACTTCTTCGGCTAACTATGGCTACACCTTC.

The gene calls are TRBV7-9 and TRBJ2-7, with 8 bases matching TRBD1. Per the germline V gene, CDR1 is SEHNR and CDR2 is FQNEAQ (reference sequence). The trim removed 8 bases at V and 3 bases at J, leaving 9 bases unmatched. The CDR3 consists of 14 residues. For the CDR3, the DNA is TGTGCCAGCCGTTGGACAGGGTACGACTACGAGCAGTACTTC. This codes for CASRWTGYDYEQYF. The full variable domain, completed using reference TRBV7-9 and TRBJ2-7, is DTGVSQNPRHKITKRGQNVTFRCDPISEHNRLYWYRQTLGQGPEFLTYFQNEAQLEKSRLLSDRFSAERPKGSFSTLEIQRTEQGDSAMYLCASRWTGYDYEQYFGPGTRLTVT.